The clone carrying this T cell receptor beta chain was recorded a few times. Clones were sequenced by immunoSEQ multiplex PCR, and TCRdb holds only the in-frame ones, with some missing. In the table there are 15,000 or so clones, about 70% of which are singletons. These data are taken from a study of sequential checkpoint blockade in melanoma. Trimming shortened V by 0 bases and J by 3 bases, and 13 bases separated the two germline ends. The germline CDR1 and CDR2 sequences are SGDLS and YYNGEE. The CDR3 consists of 15 residues. The treatment denotes: randomized to nivolumab then ipilimumab (arm A) or the reverse (arm B).

The TCR was taken from a human donor with melanoma. The sample consisted of CD8+ T cells sorted from blood (inferred from file names), taken from a patient given nivolumab and ipilimumab in sequence. The V gene is TRBV9, the J gene TRBJ2-7; tentatively, D is TRBD2 (5 bases). CDR3 in DNA: TGTGCCAGCAGCGTAGATGGAGGTAGGTTCTACGAGCAGTACTTC. It translates to CASSVDGGRFYEQYF. The full variable domain, rest sourced from reference TRBV9 and TRBJ2-7, is DSGVTQTPKHLITATGQRVTLRCSPRSGDLSVYWYQQSLDQGLQFLIQYYNGEERAKGNILERFSAQQFPDLHSELNLSSLELGDSALYFCASSVDGGRFYEQYFGPGTRLTVT.